This section outlines one T cell receptor (beta chain) sequence together with its context. Its antigen is not identified. This entry comes from a study of shared clonotypes between healthy human individuals. Study-level information: Each donor had three CD4 naive, three CD4 memory, two CD8 naive and one CD8 memory plate.

The study's findings and limits: The expectation was that sequencing depth would affect clonotype sharing among donors.

Replicate PCRs for sorted subsets used roughly 200 ng DNA; this equaled tens of thousands of T cell genomes. Repertoires were generated with immunoSEQ multiplex PCR, while TCRdb's copy carries only in-frame clones and drops some. This sample has about 2.3 million clones; approximately 95% occur once, and the top ten carry under 0.45%. Sequences were obtained from naive CD4+ T cells from PBMCs. The sample's subset: CD45RA+ positively selected. The source of this sequence is a man between 18 and 29 years old in good health. Some clones in this sample may be carry-over from other donors' samples.

For the CDR3, the DNA is TGTGCCAGCAGTTATCTCAACGGGCCCCAGCATTTT. This codes for CASSYLNGPQHF. This chain joins TRBV6-5 and TRBJ1-5; no definite D call. With 3 bases removed from V and 9 bases from J, the gap between germline ends came to 9 bases. CDR1 and CDR2 (germline): MNHEY, SVGAGI. The CDR3 is 12 residues long.